The 3 T cell receptor beta chains given below trace back to one sample, sequenced in a study of T cell changes during pregnancy in multiple sclerosis. Here immunoSEQ multiplex PCR was the method, and the copy in TCRdb shows in-frame clones only, minus some. The sample contains some 16,000 clones, roughly four fifths of which appear only once. The sample was CD8+ T cells from peripheral blood mononuclear cells, taken in the second trimester of pregnancy. The receptors originated from a female donor in good health, enrolled as a control in a pregnancy study.

This chain joins TRBV7-2 and TRBJ2-7, with 8 bases fitting TRBD1. The V segment lost 5 bases and the J segment 4 bases; nucleotides outside the gene matches: 7. This CDR3 has 14 amino acids. CDR1 is SGHTA, CDR2 FQGNSA, per germline. The CDR3 loop is CASSLGQGGYEQYF. In DNA form, the CDR3 reads TGTGCCAGCAGCCTTGGACAGGGTGGGTACGAGCAGTACTTC.

The chain has TRBV5-6 and TRBJ1-2, with 8 bases lining up with TRBD1. Germline V gene sequence: CDR1 SGHDT, CDR2 YYEEEE. Trimming removed 7 bases from V and 3 bases from J; junction bases left unmatched: 8. The CDR3 runs to 14 residues. The CDR3 is CASLRGTGHYGYTF. In DNA, the CDR3 is TGTGCCAGCCTAAGGGGGACAGGCCACTATGGCTACACCTTC.

Worth noting for this clone: Other nucleotide sequences from this sample produce the same CDR3. The chain couples TRBV13 to TRBJ1-1, with TRBD1 as a possible D gene (6 bases). Trimming left V 3 bases short and J 0 bases short, with 8 bases between. The germline CDR1 and CDR2 sequences are PRHDT and FYEKMQ (reference sequence). This CDR3 has 14 amino acids. CDR3 bases: TGTGCCAGCAGCTTGGGGACACTGAACACTGAAGCTTTCTTT. Protein sequence: CASSLGTLNTEAFF.